What follows are 10 T cell receptor beta chains derived from one specimen sequenced in a study of cytomegalovirus exposure and HLA in healthy donors. PCR amplification relied on 60 Vbeta primers (plus 13 Jbeta primers). The protocol was immunoSEQ multiplex PCR, while the TCRdb copy is restricted to in-frame clones and leaves out a portion. The table shows about 200,000 clones, with about 80% occurring only once. Sequenced sample: PBMCs. The receptor set was obtained from a man aged 40-55 years in good health and CMV-seronegative.

This clone was seen only a few times. The chain uses TRBV5-6 and TRBJ2-2; D remains unclear. CDR1 is SGHDT and CDR2 is YYEEEE in the germline V gene. This CDR3 is built from 15 residues. V was pared by 3 bases and J by 0 bases, with 9 bases between. This CDR3 reads CASSYPTANTGELFF. The DNA of the CDR3 is TGTGCCAGCAGCTACCCGACTGCGAACACCGGGGAGCTGTTTTTT.

The V and J genes are TRBV15 and TRBJ1-3; unclear D gene. CDR3 size: 14 residues. V dropped 1 base and J dropped 2 bases, with 6 bases sitting between them. From germline, CDR1 is LNHNV and CDR2 YYDKDF (reference sequence). CDR3 nucleotides: TGTGCCACCAGCAGAGTCAGGACTGGAAACACCATATATTTT. It codes for CATSRVRTGNTIYF. The whole variable domain, remainder taken from reference TRBV15 and TRBJ1-3, is DAMVIQNPRYQVTQFGKPVTLSCSQTLNHNVMYWYQQKSSQAPKLLFHYYDKDFNNEADTPDNFQSRRPNTSFCFLDIRSPGLGDTAMYLCATSRVRTGNTIYFGEGSWLTVV.

CDR3 sequence (DNA): TGTGCCAGCAGCTCGGACAGTCTAGCTGAAGCTTTCTTT. Protein sequence: CASSSDSLAEAFF. The chain carries TRBV7-3 and TRBJ1-1, with a tentative D call TRBD1 (6 bases). Germline CDR1 and CDR2: SGHTA and FQGTGA. Trimming removed 4 bases from V and 6 bases from J, with 12 bases in between. The CDR3 runs 13 residues.

V gene TRBV7-2 combines with J gene TRBJ2-3, with 15 bases matching TRBD2. The CDR3 has 17 amino acids. J gave up 6 bases and V 5 bases, and 9 bases lay outside the gene matches. CDR1 SGHTA and CDR2 FQGNSA come from the germline V gene. CDR3 sequence reads: CASSPRTSGGGADTQYF. In nucleotides, the CDR3 is TGTGCCAGCAGCCCCAGGACTAGCGGGGGGGGTGCGGATACGCAGTATTTT.

J is TRBJ2-1 and V is TRBV7-3; tentative D call: TRBD1 (6 bases). Germline V gene lookup returns CDR1 SGHTA and CDR2 FQGTGA. This CDR3 spans 16 amino acids. V dropped 1 base and J dropped 7 bases, with 17 bases sitting between them. The CDR3, as DNA: TGTGCCAGCAGCTTAAGTTCAGGGGCCCCGTGGAATGAGCAGTTCTTC. Translated: CASSLSSGAPWNEQFF. Using reference TRBV7-3 and TRBJ2-1 for the parts outside the CDR3, the full variable domain is GAGVSQTPSNKVTEKGKYVELRCDPISGHTALYWYRQSLGQGPEFLIYFQGTGAADDSGLPNDRFFAVRPEGSVSTLKIQRTERGDSAVYLCASSLSSGAPWNEQFFGPGTRLTVL.

This clone is a singleton in its sample. V usage is TRBV19 and J usage is TRBJ2-1; 10 bases are shared with TRBD2. The V and J ends lost 4 bases and 7 bases, in that order; junction bases with no gene match: 7. CDR1 and CDR2 from the germline V gene are LNHDA and SQIVND (reference sequence). The CDR3 has 15 residues. The CDR3, as DNA: TGTGCCAGTAGTAGGCCTAGCGGGAGTACGAATGAGCAGTTCTTC. Translated: CASSRPSGSTNEQFF.

The table lists this clone with a count of one. The CDR3: CASSPVDTQYF. The CDR3 nucleotides read TGTGCCAGCAGCCCCGTGGATACGCAGTATTTT. The chain is built from TRBV7-9 and TRBJ2-3; D is undetermined. The CDR3 runs 11 residues. Germline values: CDR1 SEHNR, CDR2 FQNEAQ (reference sequence). V lost 5 bases to trimming and J lost 6 bases, with 6 bases between them.

This chain joins TRBV19 and TRBJ1-1, with 7 bases identical to TRBD1. The germline gives CDR1 LNHDA, CDR2 SQIVND (reference sequence). This CDR3 comprises 16 residues. V was clipped by 4 bases and J by 0 bases; unmatched bases: 8. CDR3 region: CASSTGGDRLNTEAFF. CDR3 nucleotides: TGTGCCAGTAGTACCGGCGGGGACAGACTGAACACTGAAGCTTTCTTT.

The chain joins TRBV18 to TRBJ1-6; TRBD1 agrees at 8 bases. The germline V gene encodes CDR1 KGHSH and CDR2 LQKENI. V lost 3 bases to trimming and J lost 2 bases; unmatched junction nucleotides: 6. CDR3 length: 17 amino acids. The CDR3 protein is CASSPNRGSTYNSPLHF. The CDR3 region has the DNA TGTGCCAGCTCACCGAACAGGGGGTCAACCTATAATTCACCCCTCCACTTT.

The V gene is TRBV25-1, the J gene TRBJ2-7, with D possibly TRBD2 on 7 matching bases. The germline gives CDR1 MGHDK, CDR2 SYGVNS. Trimming removed 5 bases from V and 2 bases from J, with 10 bases in between. This CDR3 has 13 amino acids. The CDR3 is CASSLGGPYEQYF. In DNA, the CDR3 is TGTGCCAGCAGTCTCGGGGGGCCCTACGAGCAGTACTTC.